Below are 20 T cell receptor beta chains sequenced from a single sample in a study of shared clonotypes between healthy human individuals. Some clones are missing from TCRdb's copy, which holds only in-frame ones; the method was immunoSEQ multiplex PCR. The sample records hundreds of thousands of clones, about 96% being singletons. Sequencing used naive CD4+ T cells sorted from blood. Sample subset: CD45RA+ positively selected. The source of these receptors is a woman in her twenties or thirties in good health.

The chain combines TRBV2 with TRBJ1-2; D uncertain. The germline V and J ends were trimmed by 2 bases and 0 bases, with 7 bases remaining between them. The CDR3 sequence is 14 residues long. The germline gives CDR1 SNHLY, CDR2 FYNNEI. CDR3 DNA: TGTGCCAGCAGTGAATTGGTCACTAACTATGGCTACACCTTC. Translated: CASSELVTNYGYTF.

This clone is a singleton in its sample. The CDR3 loop is CASSTGTALYEQYF. The CDR3 bases are TGTGCCAGCAGTACCGGGACAGCCCTCTACGAGCAGTACTTC. V is TRBV6-1 and J is TRBJ2-7, with 7 bases that match TRBD1. The CDR3 runs 14 residues. The V and J ends lost 5 bases and 3 bases, in that order; junction bases with no gene match: 7. Per germline, CDR1 MNHNS and CDR2 SASEGT.

The chain recombines TRBV18 with TRBJ1-1; 10 bases line up with TRBD1. CDR3 length: 17 residues. With 2 bases clipped from V and 1 base from J, the junction kept 7 bases outside the gene matches. Germline V gene lookup returns CDR1 KGHSH and CDR2 LQKENI. The CDR3 is CASSPTGTGASNTEAFF. CDR3 nucleotide sequence: TGTGCCAGCTCACCAACCGGGACAGGGGCATCGAACACTGAAGCTTTCTTT. Looking up the rest from reference TRBV18 and TRBJ1-1 gives the full variable domain: NAGVMQNPRHLVRRRGQEARLRCSPMKGHSHVYWYRQLPEEGLKFMVYLQKENIIDESGMPKERFSAEFPKEGPSILRIQQVVRGDSAAYFCASSPTGTGASNTEAFFGQGTRLTVV.

The chain employs TRBV19 and TRBJ2-7; TRBD2 aligns across 10 bases. Germline CDR1 LNHDA, CDR2 SQIVND (reference sequence). Trimming took 6 bases from V and 6 from J; bases not matched to a gene: 5. This CDR3 is built from 13 residues. The CDR3 loop is CASSGSGRLEQYF. CDR3 in DNA: TGTGCCAGTAGCGGTAGCGGGAGGCTCGAGCAGTACTTC.

The CDR3 region is CASSPGPGLIITDTQYF. The CDR3 DNA reads as TGCGCCAGCAGCCCGGGTCCGGGACTTATAATCACAGATACGCAGTATTTT. The V call is TRBV5-1, the J call TRBJ2-3; maybe TRBD2 (6 bases). Deletions cut 4 bases from V and 2 bases from J, with 20 bases between. The CDR3 is 17 amino acids. Germline CDR1 is SGHRS and CDR2 is YFSETQ.

This clone was recorded only once. The rearrangement uses TRBV14 and TRBJ2-3; 13 positions agree with TRBD2. Germline V gene lookup returns CDR1 SGHDN and CDR2 FVKESK. This CDR3 region has 20 residues. V trimming: 4 bases; J trimming: 2 bases; junction bases outside the gene matches: 15. CDR3 nucleotides: TGTGCCAGCAGCCCAGGGGGGGGCCTCACTAGCGGGAGGGTCACAGATACGCAGTATTTT. Encoded protein: CASSPGGGLTSGRVTDTQYF.

The chain combines TRBV11-2 with TRBJ2-7; no definite D call. This CDR3 is built from 13 residues. CDR1 SGHAT and CDR2 FQNNGV come from the germline V gene. Trimming stripped 2 bases from V and 4 bases from J, with 9 bases between. The CDR3, as DNA: TGTGCCAGCAGCTTATTCGACGAATACGAGCAGTACTTC. This translates into CASSLFDEYEQYF.

The chain uses TRBV2 and TRBJ2-3; 14 bases line up with TRBD2. CDR1 SNHLY and CDR2 FYNNEI come from the germline V gene. After removal of 4 bases from V and 6 bases from J, the junction contained 3 bases not matched to a gene. The CDR3 contains 15 residues. The CDR3: CASSGLAGGSDTQYF. CDR3 bases: TGTGCCAGCAGTGGACTAGCGGGAGGGTCTGATACGCAGTATTTT.

J is TRBJ2-7 and V is TRBV19, with 9 bases fitting TRBD1. CDR3 length: 15 residues. V lost 2 bases and J lost 5; bases outside the gene matches: 7. The germline V gene encodes CDR1 LNHDA and CDR2 SQIVND (reference sequence). CDR3: CASSITGTGYHEQYF. DNA for the CDR3: TGTGCCAGTAGTATAACCGGGACAGGGTACCACGAGCAGTACTTC.

The V call is TRBV28, the J call TRBJ1-5; no clear D. Trimming cost V 5 bases and J 5 bases, with 16 bases left between them. The CDR3 is 15 amino acids. Germline V gene sequence: CDR1 MDHEN, CDR2 SYDVKM. Written as DNA, the CDR3 is TGTGCCAGCAGTAACGGTGGTGGCAGTGATCAGCCCCAGCATTTT. Protein: CASSNGGGSDQPQHF.

The rearrangement uses TRBV7-9 and TRBJ2-3; no reliable D call. Germline CDR1 and CDR2: SEHNR and FQNEAQ (reference sequence). The CDR3 has 13 amino acids. Trimming removed 2 bases at V and 3 bases at J, with 6 bases between. CDR3 protein: CASSLMPTDTQYF. The CDR3 nucleotides read TGTGCCAGCAGCTTAATGCCTACAGATACGCAGTATTTT. Full variable domain (missing parts from reference TRBV7-9 and TRBJ2-3): DTGVSQNPRHKITKRGQNVTFRCDPISEHNRLYWYRQTLGQGPEFLTYFQNEAQLEKSRLLSDRFSAERPKGSFSTLEIQRTEQGDSAMYLCASSLMPTDTQYFGPGTRLTVL.

This chain connects TRBV28 to TRBJ2-5; 7 nucleotides match TRBD1. This CDR3 comprises 19 residues. CDR1 is MDHEN, CDR2 SYDVKM, per germline. Germline trimming cut 4 bases from V and 1 base from J; bases unmatched to any gene: 18. In nucleotides, the CDR3 is TGTGCCAGCAGTTCCCCCCCTGACAGGGCCTGGAGCCTCCAAGAGACCCAGTACTTC. Amino acids: CASSSPPDRAWSLQETQYF.

V is TRBV9 and J is TRBJ1-1; perhaps TRBD1 as D (5 bases). Germline lookup yields CDR1 SGDLS and CDR2 YYNGEE. V gave up 0 bases and J gave up 4 bases, with 13 bases separating them. The CDR3 spans 15 residues. The CDR3 bases are TGTGCCAGCAGCGTAGGTCCGGTTAGGGGCACTGAAGCTTTCTTT. Translating gives CASSVGPVRGTEAFF.

The V call is TRBV28, the J call TRBJ2-5; unclear D gene. Trimming cost V 2 bases and J 4 bases, with 2 bases left between them. CDR1 and CDR2 from the germline V gene are MDHEN and SYDVKM. This CDR3 contains 11 residues. The CDR3, as DNA: TGTGCCAGCAGTTTAACAGAGACCCAGTACTTC. Protein product: CASSLTETQYF.

This chain connects TRBV28 to TRBJ2-5; D is uncertain. Germline loops: CDR1 MDHEN, CDR2 SYDVKM. CDR3 length equals 14 residues. In nucleotides, the CDR3 is TGTGCAACATCCGGACGGCCGTACCAAGAGACCCAGTACTTC. Translated: CATSGRPYQETQYF. Complete variable domain (other parts from reference TRBV28 and TRBJ2-5): DVKVTQSSRYLVKRTGEKVFLECVQDMDHENMFWYRQDPGLGLRLIYFSYDVKMKEKGDIPEGYSVSREKKERFSLILESASTNQTSMYLCATSGRPYQETQYFGPGTRLLVL.

The chain is built from TRBV7-9 and TRBJ1-1; no clear D. CDR1 is SEHNR, CDR2 FQNEAQ, per germline (reference sequence). CDR3 size: 13 residues. V was pared by 0 bases and J by 4 bases, with 6 bases between. CDR3 in amino acids: CASSLAKVTEAFF. CDR3 in DNA: TGTGCCAGCAGCTTAGCAAAAGTCACTGAAGCTTTCTTT. Combining the CDR3 with reference TRBV7-9 and TRBJ1-1 gives the whole variable domain DTGVSQNPRHKITKRGQNVTFRCDPISEHNRLYWYRQTLGQGPEFLTYFQNEAQLEKSRLLSDRFSAERPKGSFSTLEIQRTEQGDSAMYLCASSLAKVTEAFFGQGTRLTVV.

The chain carries TRBV7-9 and TRBJ2-7; no clear D gene. This CDR3 spans 12 amino acids. V lost 2 bases, J lost 3 bases, and 5 bases lay in between. Germline-derived CDR1 and CDR2 are SEHNR and FQNEAQ (reference sequence). The CDR3 loop reads CASSLFDYEQYF. Written as DNA, the CDR3 is TGTGCCAGCAGCTTATTTGACTACGAGCAGTACTTC. The full variable domain, rest sourced from reference TRBV7-9 and TRBJ2-7, is DTGVSQNPRHKITKRGQNVTFRCDPISEHNRLYWYRQTLGQGPEFLTYFQNEAQLEKSRLLSDRFSAERPKGSFSTLEIQRTEQGDSAMYLCASSLFDYEQYFGPGTRLTVT.

This clone was detected only once. The chain joins TRBV28 to TRBJ2-7, with D perhaps matching TRBD2 (5 bases). V dropped 7 bases and J dropped 2 bases, with 30 bases sitting between them. Per the germline V gene, CDR1 is MDHEN and CDR2 is SYDVKM. The CDR3 spans 19 residues. The CDR3 reads CASIAAGIGSTNLAYEQYF. The CDR3 DNA reads TGTGCCAGCATTGCGGCCGGGATAGGCTCGACCAACTTAGCCTACGAGCAGTACTTC.

V is TRBV4-1 and J is TRBJ2-7; a possible D gene is TRBD2 (6 bases). Trimming left V 0 bases short and J 1 base short, with 13 bases between. This CDR3 spans 16 amino acids. Germline V lookup: CDR1 MGHRA, CDR2 YSYEKL. Here the CDR3 DNA reads TGCGCCAGCAGCCAAGACCTAGAGGGGAGGTCCTACGAGCAGTACTTC. Protein: CASSQDLEGRSYEQYF.

The rearrangement links TRBV6-5 to TRBJ1-6, with TRBD1 identical over 10 bases. The CDR3 contains 14 residues. The V gene end was trimmed by 6 bases and the J gene end by 10 bases; junction bases not matched to a gene: 6. The germline V gene has CDR1 MNHEY and CDR2 SVGAGI. The CDR3 sequence is CASSSGTGASPLHF. In nucleotides, the CDR3 is TGTGCCAGCAGCTCCGGGACAGGGGCGTCACCCCTCCACTTT.